A single count supports the clone carrying this T cell receptor (beta chain). Under the authors' procedure: The assay estimated nucleated cells by amplifying reference gene primers. Sequencing was performed with immunoSEQ multiplex PCR; in TCRdb, only in-frame clones are kept and a portion is missing. For V, J and clone size, that table is used; D and trimming come from the DNA. There are some 100,000 clones in the sample; roughly 87% occur only once, and under 7% lies in the top ten. Trimming pared 2 bases from V and 2 bases from J, leaving 12 bases between. This CDR3 has 16 amino acids. Germline loops: CDR1 MDHEN, CDR2 SYDVKM. This sample is part of a study of blood T cell repertoires in COVID-19. As for the study in general: Some COVID-19 samples were acute and others convalescent; all came from the United States, Italy and Spain. From T cells, B-cell-depleted T cells, or PBMCs came the material, which was cDNA or gDNA.

The genes are TRBV28 and TRBJ2-2; D is ambiguous. Sequencing was carried out using peripheral blood. This TCR came from a woman aged 55-70 years with acute or convalescent COVID-19. Here the CDR3 reads CASSLLIHRNTGELFF. The CDR3 bases are TGTGCCAGCAGTTTACTGATACACCGAAACACCGGGGAGCTGTTTTTT.